This is a list of T cell receptor beta chains from one sample in a study of blood T cell repertoires in COVID-19. Only in-frame clones appear in the TCRdb table, and some are missing; sequencing was by immunoSEQ multiplex PCR. The sample holds a few hundred thousand clones, roughly 90% seen once. Sequenced material: peripheral blood. These TCRs come from a woman in her 30s with COVID-19, enrolled during active disease. The CDR3 runs from the conserved cysteine through the conserved F or W. D genes are given only for firm matches. Size is omitted from some rows. Given values are once, few, many or a class for expanded clones.

TRBJ2-7 - TRBV30 TRBD1 TGTGCCTGGAGTTCAGGGACAGGGCGCGAGCAGTACTTC CAWSSGTGREQYF
TRBJ1-2 - TRBV28 - TGTGCCAGCAGTTACCCTGAAGGGGTTATAGATGGCTACACCTTC CASSYPEGVIDGYTF
TRBJ2-7 - TRBV28 TRBD2 TGTGCCAGCAGTTTTTGGGGACCTAGCGGGAGTACCCCCTACGAGCAGTACTTC CASSFWGPSGSTPYEQYF
TRBJ1-5 - TRBV27 - TGTGCCAGCAGCGTTGGCGGGATGTCCCAGCCCCAGCATTTT CASSVGGMSQPQHF
TRBJ2-7 - TRBV11-1 - TGTGCCAGCACCGCCAGATCCGGGAGCTCCTACGAGCAGTACTTC CASTARSGSSYEQYF
TRBJ2-5 - TRBV7-9 - TGTGCCAGCAGCCATACCGTTGGACATCAAGAGACCCAGTACTTC CASSHTVGHQETQYF
TRBJ2-3 - TRBV7-9 TRBD2 TGTGCCAGCAGCTTTGGGACTAGCGGGGGCACAGATACGCAGTATTTT CASSFGTSGGTDTQYF
TRBJ2-1 - TRBV24-1 TRBD2 TGTGCCACCAGTGATTCCACTAGCGGGAGTAAGAATGAGCAGTTCTTC CATSDSTSGSKNEQFF
TRBJ1-5 - TRBV2 - TGTGCCAGCAGAGACAAAACGGAAGGTCAGCCCCAGCATTTT CASRDKTEGQPQHF
TRBJ2-7 few TRBV12-3/TRBV12-4 TRBD2 TGTGCCAGCAGCCGGACTAGCGGTTACGAGCAGTACTTC CASSRTSGYEQYF
TRBJ1-2 - TRBV18 - TGTGCCAGCTCACTCCTACCCCGGGACAACAGGGACTATGGCTACACCTTC CASSLLPRDNRDYGYTF
TRBJ1-5 - TRBV28 TRBD1 TGTGCCAGCAACCCTGGGACAGGGGGGGACAATCAGCCCCAGCATTTT CASNPGTGGDNQPQHF
TRBJ1-4 - TRBV9 TRBD1 TGTGCCAGCAGCGTATCGTCAGGGGGAAAACTGTTTTTT CASSVSSGGKLFF
TRBJ2-2 - TRBV27 TRBD1 TGTGCCAGCAGTTGGACAGGGATCGGCACCGGGGAGCTGTTTTTT CASSWTGIGTGELFF
TRBJ2-7 - TRBV12-3/TRBV12-4 - TGTGCCAGCAGTTTAGCGGGCGGGACCGAGCAGTACTTC CASSLAGGTEQYF
TRBJ2-2 - TRBV3-1/TRBV3-2 TRBD1 TGTGCCAGCAGCCAAGGAGGGGGCGGAATGTACCGGGAGCTGTTTTTT CASSQGGGGMYRELFF
TRBJ1-1 - TRBV28 - TGTGCCAGCAGCCCTCCGGGTTTGGCTGAAGCTTTCTTT CASSPPGLAEAFF
TRBJ1-2 - TRBV28 TRBD1 TGTGCCAGCAGTTTTCGTTTAGGGACAGGAGCTAACTATGGCTACACCTTC CASSFRLGTGANYGYTF
TRBJ2-2 - TRBV6-5 - TGTGCCAGCAGTTATCGGCGGGAGAACACCGGGGAGCTGTTTTTT CASSYRRENTGELFF
TRBJ1-4 - TRBV6-5 TRBD1 TGTGCCAGCAGTTACTCCTGGGGACAGGGAGATGAAAAACTGTTTTTT CASSYSWGQGDEKLFF
TRBJ2-7 - TRBV27 - TGTGCCAGCAGTTTAGGGACACGGGGCAACGAGCAGTACTTC CASSLGTRGNEQYF
TRBJ2-7 - TRBV30 TRBD1 TGTGCCTCTAGGGACAGGAGCTCCTACGAGCAGTACTTC CASRDRSSYEQYF
TRBJ1-5 - TRBV6-5 - TGTGCCAGCAGTTACGGGGCACGGGGGGCGGTAAGGCCCCAGCATTTT CASSYGARGAVRPQHF
TRBJ2-1 - TRBV11-3 TRBD2 TGTGCCAGCAAGGGAGGGTCCCATGAGCAGTTCTTC CASKGGSHEQFF
TRBJ1-6 - TRBV28 - TGTGCCAGCAAAATCAACACGGGAGGTAATTCACCCCTCCACTTT CASKINTGGNSPLHF
TRBJ1-6 once TRBV27 - TGTGCCAGCAGTCCCTCGGAGTCCTATAATTCACCCCTCCACTTT CASSPSESYNSPLHF
TRBJ2-5 - TRBV7-2 TRBD1 TGTGCCAGCAGCAAGCGGACAGGGGGGTACCAAGAGACCCAGTACTTC CASSKRTGGYQETQYF
TRBJ2-5 - TRBV21-1 - TGTGCCAGCAGCAAACCACACCCGGGACTAGCGGGAGTAGGGGACCAAGAGACCCAGTACTTC CASSKPHPGLAGVGDQETQYF
TRBJ2-3 - TRBV6-2/TRBV6-3 TRBD2 TGTGCCAGCAGTTATTATAGCGGGAGGGCCGCAGATACGCAGTATTTT CASSYYSGRAADTQYF
TRBJ2-1 - TRBV29-1 TRBD1 TGCACCTCCTCCGCCGGGACAGATTCCTACAATGAGCAGTTCTTC CTSSAGTDSYNEQFF
TRBJ2-2 - TRBV5-6 - TGTGCCAGCAGCCCGAGCAGGGGTGGCGGGGAGCTGTTTTTT CASSPSRGGGELFF
TRBJ2-3 - TRBV28 TRBD2 TGTGCCAGCAGTTTTAGCGGGAGCACAGATACGCAGTATTTT CASSFSGSTDTQYF
TRBJ2-7 - TRBV4-1 - TGCGCCAGCAGTCTAAAAGCAGGGTCCTACGAGCAGTACTTC CASSLKAGSYEQYF
TRBJ1-4 - TRBV4-2 TRBD1 TGTGCCAGCAGCCAGCCGGGACAGGGAGACGAAAAACTGTTTTTT CASSQPGQGDEKLFF
TRBJ2-1 - TRBV6-5 - TGTGCCAGCAGTTCTACCTACAATGAGCAGTTCTTC CASSSTYNEQFF
TRBJ2-7 - TRBV6-5 TRBD1 TGTGCCAGCAGTTACAACAGGGGTGGCGAGCAGTACTTC CASSYNRGGEQYF